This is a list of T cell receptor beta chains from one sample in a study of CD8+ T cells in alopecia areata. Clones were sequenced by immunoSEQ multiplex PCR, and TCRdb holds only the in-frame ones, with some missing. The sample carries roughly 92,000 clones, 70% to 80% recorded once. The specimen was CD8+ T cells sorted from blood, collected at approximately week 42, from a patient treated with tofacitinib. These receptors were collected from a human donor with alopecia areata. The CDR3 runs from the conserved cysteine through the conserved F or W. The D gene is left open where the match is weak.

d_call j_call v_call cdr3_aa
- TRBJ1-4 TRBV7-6 CASSPTRDEKLFF
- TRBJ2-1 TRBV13 CASSLGPEKGQFF
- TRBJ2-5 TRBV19 CASRKMTGDQETQYF
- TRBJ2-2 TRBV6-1 CAGTDRRHYTGELFF
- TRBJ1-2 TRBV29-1 CSVPSGGLDGYTF
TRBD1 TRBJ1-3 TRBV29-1 CSVGNRDRSSSGNTIYF
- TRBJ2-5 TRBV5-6 CASSPGTGGPNF
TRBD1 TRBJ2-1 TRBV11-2 CASSKKPGQAHVHNEQFF
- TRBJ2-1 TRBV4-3 CASSQGRATGVYEQFF
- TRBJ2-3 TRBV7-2 CASSLGDLTDTQYF
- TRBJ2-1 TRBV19 CASSNSELPDEQFF
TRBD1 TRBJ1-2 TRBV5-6 CASSLGTGEGYTF